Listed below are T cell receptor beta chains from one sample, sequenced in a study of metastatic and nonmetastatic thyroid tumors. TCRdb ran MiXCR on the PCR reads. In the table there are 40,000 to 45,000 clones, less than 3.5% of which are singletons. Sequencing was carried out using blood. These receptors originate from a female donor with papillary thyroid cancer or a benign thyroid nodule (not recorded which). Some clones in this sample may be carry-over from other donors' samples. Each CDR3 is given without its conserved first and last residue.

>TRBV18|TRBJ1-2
ASSPRDGNYGYT
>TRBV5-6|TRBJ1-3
ASSVPGTGVNTIY
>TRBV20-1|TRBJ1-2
SAIDLGAPIYGYT
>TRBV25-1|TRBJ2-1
ASSLGAQGGDEQF
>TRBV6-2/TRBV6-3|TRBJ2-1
ASSYSTSGGGNEQF
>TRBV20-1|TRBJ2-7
SAAGTTGAYEQY
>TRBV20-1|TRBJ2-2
SARGPVNTGELF
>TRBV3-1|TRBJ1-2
ASSQDLNYGYT
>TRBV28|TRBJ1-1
ASSPDRSYTEAF
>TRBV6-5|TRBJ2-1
ASSYSQGSSYNEQF
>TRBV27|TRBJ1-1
ASSFSGPAEAF
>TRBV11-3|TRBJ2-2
ASRLRAGGTNIGELF
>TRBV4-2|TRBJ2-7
ASSQDWSEAVGYEQY
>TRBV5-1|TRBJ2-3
ASRPGGTDTQY
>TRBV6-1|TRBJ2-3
ASSPSGSLTDTQY